These T cell receptor beta chains were read from a single sample in a study of blood T cells in healthy people across ages. MiXCR, applied by TCRdb to the 5' RACE reads, yields one record per CDR3 protein. The table has 780,000 or so distinct CDR3 sequences, approximately 53% seen once. Sequenced: blood. The receptors were gathered from a man between 35 and 55 years old in good health. CDR3s include the opening cysteine and the closing phenylalanine or tryptophan. The D gene is left open where the match is weak. Where a row states a size, it is once, few, many or the class of an expanded clone; other rows omit it.

J gene | D gene | clone size | V gene | CDR3 DNA | CDR3 protein
TRBJ2-5 | TRBD2 | NA | TRBV6-5 | TGTGCCAGCAGCCAGAGGGGACTAGCGAACTACAATGAGCAGTACTTC | CASSQRGLANYNEQYF
TRBJ2-1 | TRBD1 | NA | TRBV5-1 | TGCGCCAGCAGCGTACAGGGGGTTCGGAATGAGCAGTTCTTC | CASSVQGVRNEQFF
TRBJ2-5 | TRBD1 | many | TRBV7-2 | TGTGCCAGCAGCTCTCAGGGGGCTCAAGAGACCCAGTACTTC | CASSSQGAQETQYF
TRBJ2-4 | TRBD1 | NA | TRBV7-2 | TGTGCCAGCAGCTTGGACAGGGGCGCGCAGTACTTC | CASSLDRGAQYF
TRBJ2-3 | NA | NA | TRBV6-5 | TGTGCCAGCAGTTCGTCCCCACGCAACACAGATACGCAGTATTTT | CASSSSPRNTDTQYF
TRBJ1-1 | NA | NA | TRBV7-9 | TGTGCCAGCAGCTTAGAAGGGGGTATGGGGGAAGCTTTCTTT | CASSLEGGMGEAFF
TRBJ2-7 | TRBD1 | few | TRBV29-1 | TGCAGCGTGTCGGGACAGGGGACCGAGCAGTACTTC | CSVSGQGTEQYF
TRBJ2-7 | NA | few | TRBV7-2 | TGTGCCAGCAGCTTTTTCGAGAGGAAATTCTCCTACGAGCAGTACTTC | CASSFFERKFSYEQYF
TRBJ2-3 | TRBD2 | once | TRBV7-7 | TGTGCTAGCAGTTTGGGACTTGGCGGGGGGCCCTCCACAGATACGCAGTATTTT | CASSLGLGGGPSTDTQYF
TRBJ2-7 | TRBD1 | many | TRBV10-3 | TGTGCGGCCAGGGGGACCCCCTCCTACGAGCAGTACTTC | CAARGTPSYEQYF
TRBJ1-6 | NA | NA | TRBV29-1 | TGCAGCGTTTCATCTGGGCCCCTAAAAGAATCACCCCTCCACTTT | CSVSSGPLKESPLHF
TRBJ1-2 | TRBD1 | NA | TRBV27 | TGTGCCAGCAGTTTATCTGGGACAGTTACTTATGGCTACACCTTC | CASSLSGTVTYGYTF
TRBJ2-7 | NA | NA | TRBV7-2 | TGTGCCAGCAGCCCCAGTGGTAGCGGAACCTACGAGCAGTACTTC | CASSPSGSGTYEQYF
TRBJ2-5 | TRBD1 | NA | TRBV11-3 | TGTGCCAGCGCGAAAGACAGGGGGCGAGGAGAGACCCAGTACTTC | CASAKDRGRGETQYF
TRBJ2-5 | NA | NA | TRBV20-1 | TGCAGTGCTAGAGCGCCCCGGGCTCAAGGTGGAGAGACCCAGTACTTC | CSARAPRAQGGETQYF
TRBJ2-1 | TRBD1 | NA | TRBV12-3/TRBV12-4 | TGTGCCAGCAGTTTTACTGGGACAGGGGGTTATGAGCAGTTCTTC | CASSFTGTGGYEQFF
TRBJ1-2 | NA | NA | TRBV20-1 | TGCAGTGCTAGAGAATGGCTGGGGGCCGTGGGAAAGGGCTACACCTTC | CSAREWLGAVGKGYTF
TRBJ2-7 | TRBD2 | few | TRBV12-5 | TGTGCTAGTGGTTTCTTTAGCGGGGGGTTAAGAGGGGACGAGCAGTACTTC | CASGFFSGGLRGDEQYF
TRBJ2-3 | NA | NA | TRBV20-1 | TGCAGTGCTGATCTAAGGTTGGGGTCCACAGATACGCAGTATTTT | CSADLRLGSTDTQYF
TRBJ2-7 | NA | few | TRBV7-9 | TGTGCCAGCACGGAGGCGGGACTCGGAACCTACGAGCAGTACTTC | CASTEAGLGTYEQYF
TRBJ1-1 | NA | NA | TRBV7-2 | TGTGCCAGCACCCCCGTGGTCACTGAAGCTTTCTTT | CASTPVVTEAFF
TRBJ2-5 | NA | few | TRBV28 | TGTGCCAGCATGTTCCCAATTTCGGGGGAGCAGTACTTC | CASMFPISGEQYF
TRBJ1-6 | NA | NA | TRBV20-1 | TGCAGTGCCCCCGGCAGCAGCTCCTATAATTCACCCCTCCACTTT | CSAPGSSSYNSPLHF
TRBJ2-3 | TRBD1 | NA | TRBV27 | TGTGCCAGCAGTTCCCGCCGGGACAGGGGAGTAAGAGATACGCAGTATTTT | CASSSRRDRGVRDTQYF
TRBJ2-5 | TRBD2 | NA | TRBV20-1 | TGCAGTGTTCAGGTAGCGGGACAAGAGACCCAGTACTTC | CSVQVAGQETQYF
TRBJ1-5 | NA | once | TRBV7-2 | TGTGCCAGCAGCCAAGAGGCGAGGGTTATTAGCAATCAGCCCCAGCATTTT | CASSQEARVISNQPQHF
TRBJ2-7 | NA | NA | TRBV7-8 | TGTGCCAGCAGCAAAACCACAGGGTATGGAAGCTCCTACGAGCAGTACTTC | CASSKTTGYGSSYEQYF
TRBJ2-7 | NA | NA | TRBV11-1 | TGTGCCAGCAGCTTAAGCCACAGCTACGAGCAGTACTTC | CASSLSHSYEQYF
TRBJ2-3 | TRBD2 | NA | TRBV29-1 | TGCAGCGTTGAAGTTCTCGGACTAGCGGGTTCAGATACGCAGTATTTT | CSVEVLGLAGSDTQYF
TRBJ2-1 | NA | few | TRBV27 | TGTGCCAGCAGTCCGCTGGGGGCGGCTGAGCAGTTCTTC | CASSPLGAAEQFF